This entry features one T cell receptor beta chain sequence. Its specific antigen is unknown. No qualities accompany the bases; no much larger clone lies one base away. This entry comes from a study of CD8 T cell repertoires and HIV-1 epitope variants (dated by TCRdb to the early 2020s). In the study overall: In separate culture wells, T cells were stimulated with each of twenty-five peptides that represented autologous and known Gag and Nef epitope variants. For roughly 10 days the cultures were kept in IMDM with gentamicin, and on days 3 and 7 half of the media was changed with IL-2, IL-7 and IL-15 added. The control conditions were a CMV, EBV and flu peptide pool, the Ebola AY9 epitope as a negative control, and a well with no peptide. The epitopes tested covered three Gag epitope families plus Nef HW9 and YT9. T cells were enriched using the EasySep Human T Cell Enrichment Kit and then co-cultured with an equal number of autologous T cell-negative cells acting as antigen-presenting cells. An aliquot of 1M T cells was saved as an uncultured baseline condition, separate from the approximately 75 T cell cultures. Running each culture condition in triplicate, except for one peptide done in duplicate, gave a total of 70 to 85 T cell cultures.

The EasySep Human CD8+ T Cell Enrichment Kit was used on day 10 to isolate CD8+ T cells from every culture. The CDR3 covers 14 residues, taking in both the cysteine and the phenylalanine. The retained sequence is limited to the CDR3, 42 bases, with the frame set at the first base. For CDR1 and CDR2, the germline V gene lists SNHLY and FYNNEI. V gives up 2 bases and J gives up 5 bases, and the segment between their germline ends measures 13 bases. The immunoSEQ platform was used to sequence TCR beta CDR3 regions at survey depth. The QIAamp DNA micro kit was used to extract genomic DNA from every cultured and uncultured CD8+ T cell population. From the authors' description of their analysis: Samples with fewer than 5,000 productive reads were excluded, resulting in the removal of about 6% of the roughly 75 HIV peptide-stimulated cultures. Sequences were trimmed to CDR3 by a MANAFEST web app, and nonproductive sequences, CDR3s under 5 amino acids, and sequences not starting with C or ending with F/W were removed. To count as antigen-specific, a clonotype had to be expanded in at least 2 of 3 replicates compared with the no-peptide control at FDR 0.01, and only within one epitope family. A frequency at least fivefold higher than in wells stimulated with peptides from other epitope families was additionally required for specific clonotypes. Imported from immuneACCESS, the table was reduced by TCRdb to in-frame sequences with V and J called. These copies leave out some clones; in studies compared against another copy, an unresolved V gene accounts for under half, and the cause of the remainder is not known. Clone size and V and J calls were adopted from that table, with D and trimming inferred from the DNA. Within this sample are almost 6,000 clones, with roughly 68% of them counted one time only. The ten largest clones add up to roughly two fifths of the sample.

Findings and caveats that apply to the study as a whole: Of the nine antigen-specific TCR beta clonotypes identified, roughly six appeared cross-reactive for autologous or known escape epitope variants. The assay identified only TCR beta chains and indicated proliferation in response to antigen, without indicating T cell function or cytokine profile. Five or six clonotypes recognized the Nef KF9 family and one clonotype recognized the HW9 family, while no responses to the TAALDMSHF plasma variant were seen.

This clonotype was obtained from a male donor with HIV. The sequence is built from TRBV2 and TRBJ2-7; a tentative D match to TRBD1 spans 6 bases. Sequenced input: cultured CD8+ T cells derived from PBMCs. The CDR3 has the sequence CASSETQGLDEQYF. The nucleotide sequence reads TGTGCCAGCAGTGAAACACAGGGATTGGACGAGCAGTACTTC.